Each of the 15 T cell receptor beta chains below was sequenced from the same sample in a study of T cells in Graves' hyperthyroidism and ophthalmopathy. The CDR3 regions of TCR beta were amplified from RNA transcripts. RT-PCR in the first round (using the HTBI primer set) targeted the TCR CDR3. TCRdb fed the multiplex PCR reads into MiXCR, producing one record per CDR3 protein. The sample includes around 580,000 distinct CDR3 sequences, around 46% of them seen just once. The sequencing input was peripheral blood or thyroid tissue (not recorded which). The receptors shown here come from a young woman with Graves' hyperthyroidism.

This clonotype was observed a single time. J is TRBJ2-7 and V is TRBV29-1; D is undetermined. Germline V gene sequence: CDR1 SQVTM, CDR2 ANQGSEA. This CDR3 region has 12 residues. V lost 7 bases to trimming and J lost 3 bases, with 13 bases between them. Here the CDR3 DNA reads TGCAGCGCGATCGAGGACGACTACGAGCAGTACTTC. Its translation: CSAIEDDYEQYF.

Note on this clonotype: No conserved phenylalanine or tryptophan is present at the end of the CDR3, so a read error is the likely explanation. Because the CDR3's place on the DNA is in doubt, the DNA is left out and the CDR3 is given as listed by TCRdb. The chain employs TRBV7-8 and TRBJ2-5; the D call in the table, TRBD1, was not verified against the DNA. The germline V gene encodes CDR1 SGHVS and CDR2 FQNEAQ. The CDR3 is 17 residues long, ends included. The CDR3: CASSYSGTGPYGYTFGS.

As for this clonotype: This CDR3 is missing its conserved last phenylalanine or tryptophan, likely due to a read error. No DNA is shown, since the ends of the CDR3 on it are uncertain; the CDR3 is the one TCRdb lists. V usage is TRBV29-1 and J usage is TRBJ1-4; the DNA was not compared with TRBD1, the D call given in the table. Germline V CDR1 and CDR2: SQVTM, ANQGSEA. The CDR3 has 10 amino acids, counting both end residues. The CDR3 protein is CSALRQGAFS.

The chain has TRBV29-1 and TRBJ2-7; possible D gene TRBD2, 6 bases. This CDR3 spans 12 amino acids. Trimming removed 8 bases at V and 3 bases at J, with 14 bases between. In germline, CDR1 is SQVTM, CDR2 ANQGSEA. The CDR3 protein is CSWSASDYEQYF. The CDR3 bases are TGCAGCTGGAGCGCTAGCGACTACGAGCAGTACTTC.

The V and J genes are TRBV7-2 and TRBJ2-7; TRBD2 matches at 8 bases. The tail of the sequence fits TRBJ2-1 better, so the J call may be wrong. The CDR3 has 15 amino acids. Germline loops: CDR1 SGHTA, CDR2 FQGNSA. The CDR3 here is CASSLAERELNEQFF. CDR3 nucleotide sequence: TGTGCCAGCAGCTTAGCGGAGCGGGAGTTGAATGAGCAGTTCTTC.

The gene calls are TRBV2 and TRBJ1-5; TRBD1 might be the D (5 bases). Germline lookup yields CDR1 SNHLY and CDR2 FYNNEI. The CDR3 runs 15 residues. V lost 6 bases and J 6 bases, leaving 18 bases between the germline ends. The CDR3 loop is CASRQMQGGGQPQHF. The DNA of the CDR3 is TGTGCCAGCAGGCAAATGCAGGGTGGCGGTCAGCCCCAGCATTTT. The full variable domain, its missing parts supplied by reference TRBV2 and TRBJ1-5, is EPEVTQTPSHQVTQMGQEVILRCVPISNHLYFYWYRQILGQKVEFLVSFYNNEISEKSEIFDDQFSVERPDGSNFTLKIRSTKLEDSAMYFCASRQMQGGGQPQHFGDGTRLSIL.

The V call is TRBV10-1, the J call TRBJ2-7; D possibly matches TRBD1 or TRBD2 (5 bases each). Trimming left V 8 bases short and J 0 bases short, with 17 bases between. CDR3 size: 15 residues. CDR1 and CDR2 from the germline V gene are WNHNN and SYGVQD (reference sequence). Written as DNA, the CDR3 is TGCGCCAGCGGGGGTGATTCCAGGAACTCCTACGAGCAGTACTTC. It yields the protein CASGGDSRNSYEQYF.

The chain uses TRBV19 and TRBJ2-7; the D is unclear. The length of the CDR3 is 13 residues. V gave up 7 bases and J gave up 3 bases, with 13 bases separating them. Germline CDR1 LNHDA, CDR2 SQIVND (reference sequence). CDR3 coding DNA: TGTGCCAGTACCAAAACCGGAAGCTACGAGCAGTACTTC. It is translated as CASTKTGSYEQYF.

This clonotype was seen at least ten times. This chain links TRBV12-3 or TRBV12-4 with TRBJ2-2, with D maybe TRBD2 (6 bases). The CDR3 length is 13 residues. Trimming stripped 6 bases from V and 1 base from J, with 6 bases between. The CDR3 region is CASRRGNTGELFF. The CDR3 DNA sequence: TGTGCCAGCAGGCGGGGGAACACCGGGGAGCTGTTTTTT.

Ten or more counts support this clonotype. The gene calls are TRBV7-3 and TRBJ1-1; 8 bases match TRBD1. V shed 6 bases, J shed 3 bases, and the junction held 6 bases outside the gene matches. The CDR3 covers 14 residues. CDR1 and CDR2 (germline): SGHTA, FQGTGA. This chain's CDR3 is CASSQGAEDTEAFF. DNA of the CDR3: TGTGCCAGCAGTCAGGGGGCCGAGGACACTGAAGCTTTCTTT. Supplemented by reference TRBV7-3 and TRBJ1-1, the full variable domain reads GAGVSQTPSNKVTEKGKYVELRCDPISGHTALYWYRQSLGQGPEFLIYFQGTGAADDSGLPNDRFFAVRPEGSVSTLKIQRTERGDSAVYLCASSQGAEDTEAFFGQGTRLTVV.

This chain links TRBV7-2 with TRBJ1-5; a weak D match, TRBD1 (6 bases). The CDR3 spans 16 residues. Germline-derived CDR1 and CDR2 are SGHTA and FQGNSA. The V end was cut by 2 bases, the J end by 7 bases, with 18 bases between. The CDR3 loop is CASSLRTAGVAQPQHF. The CDR3 coding sequence is TGTGCCAGCAGCTTAAGGACAGCGGGGGTAGCACAGCCCCAGCATTTT.

Ten or more counts support this clonotype. This chain links TRBV20-1 with TRBJ1-1, with 9 bases identical to TRBD1. The CDR3 length is 15 residues. The germline gives CDR1 DFQATT, CDR2 SNEGSKA (reference sequence). The ends lost 2 bases at V and 5 bases at J; junction bases unmatched: 9. The CDR3 is CSARSVGQGLTEAFF. DNA for the CDR3: TGCAGTGCTAGAAGTGTGGGACAGGGTTTAACTGAAGCTTTCTTT.

This sequence joins TRBV7-9 and TRBJ1-1; no definite D call. V lost 5 bases, J lost 1 base, and 14 bases lay in between. CDR3 size: 15 residues. Per the germline V gene, CDR1 is SEHNR and CDR2 is FQNEAQ (reference sequence). CDR3 amino acids: CASSPPGGWNTEAFF. In DNA, the CDR3 is TGTGCCAGCAGCCCCCCGGGAGGGTGGAACACTGAAGCTTTCTTT.

Concerning this clonotype: One end of the junction varies from germline; a read error may be responsible. The chain recombines TRBV12-3 or TRBV12-4 with TRBJ2-5; 10 bases fit TRBD2. This CDR3 contains 15 residues. The chain's CDR3 is CASSARTSGQETQYF. CDR3 sequence (DNA): TGCGCCAGCAGTGCCCGGACTAGCGGACAAGAGACCCAGTACTTC.

The chain combines TRBV27 with TRBJ2-7; TRBD2 matches at 13 bases. J gave up 3 bases and V 5 bases, and 7 bases lay outside the gene matches. Per germline, CDR1 MNHEY and CDR2 SMNVEV (reference sequence). The CDR3 totals 16 residues. The CDR3 region is CASSQRTSGSIYEQYF. CDR3 nucleotide sequence: TGTGCCAGCAGTCAAAGGACTAGCGGGAGTATCTACGAGCAGTACTTC.